Following are 3 T cell receptor beta chains from one sample sequenced in a study of identical twins. Each CDR3 protein gets one entry after TCRdb re-called the 5' RACE reads with MiXCR. The table has 460,000 or so distinct CDR3 sequences, 12% to 15% seen once. The sample also formed part of further work on yellow fever vaccine responses in identical twins.

Material: CD4+ T cells sorted from blood. The receptors come from a woman aged 18-29 years in good health.

The chain is built from TRBV24-1 and TRBJ2-7, with 10 bases aligning to TRBD1. Looked up from germline, CDR1 is KGHDR and CDR2 is SFDVKD. The length of the CDR3 is 15 residues. The V segment lost 3 bases and the J segment 4 bases; nucleotides outside the gene matches: 5. The chain's CDR3 is CATSDAGTGAYEQYF. DNA for the CDR3: TGTGCCACCAGTGATGCCGGGACAGGGGCTTACGAGCAGTACTTC.

This clonotype has only a few counts. The chain joins TRBV27 to TRBJ2-7, with D hard to call. V dropped 3 bases and J dropped 7 bases, with 13 bases sitting between them. The CDR3 runs to 13 residues. Germline CDR1 reads MNHEY; CDR2 reads SMNVEV (reference sequence). CDR3 in amino acids: CASSFGSLREQYF. In nucleotides, the CDR3 is TGTGCCAGCAGTTTTGGCAGTCTACGGGAGCAGTACTTC.

This clonotype came up a few times. The chain uses TRBV7-3 and TRBJ2-1; the match to TRBD1 covers 12 bases. Germline CDR1 and CDR2: SGHTA and FQGTGA. CDR3 size: 15 residues. The junction had 9 bases not matched to a gene; V was cut back by 6 bases and J by 9 bases. The CDR3 is CASSSGQGARGEQFF. Here the CDR3 DNA reads TGTGCCAGCAGTTCGGGACAGGGGGCACGGGGTGAGCAGTTCTTC.